The present entry profiles one T cell receptor beta chain with its context. What it binds is unknown. This sample stems from a study of a mutant IDH1 vaccine in newly diagnosed glioma. About the study: Patients received vaccination from 4-6 weeks after radiotherapy alone, or with temozolomide cycles.

The CDR3 extends over 13 amino acids. V shed 6 bases and J shed 5 bases, with 14 bases lying between them. Per the germline V gene, CDR1 is LNHDA and CDR2 is SQIVND (reference sequence). The time point here: week 11, during vaccination. Doses comprised 300 ug of mutant IDH1 20-mer peptide each, plus topical imiquimod. Sequencing was performed with immunoSEQ multiplex PCR; in TCRdb, only in-frame clones are kept and a portion is missing. The sample holds around 120,000 clones; around 80% are singletons and the top ten take 5% to 7%. The genes are TRBV19 and TRBJ2-7; D is possibly TRBD1 or TRBD2 (7 bases each). This material consisted of PBMCs, taken from a glioma patient whose treatment included an IDH1 peptide vaccine. The TCR originated in a man in his forties with glioma. The CDR3, as DNA: TGTGCCAGTAGCCCAGGGGGGGTGCACGAGCAGTACTTC. Translated: CASSPGGVHEQYF.